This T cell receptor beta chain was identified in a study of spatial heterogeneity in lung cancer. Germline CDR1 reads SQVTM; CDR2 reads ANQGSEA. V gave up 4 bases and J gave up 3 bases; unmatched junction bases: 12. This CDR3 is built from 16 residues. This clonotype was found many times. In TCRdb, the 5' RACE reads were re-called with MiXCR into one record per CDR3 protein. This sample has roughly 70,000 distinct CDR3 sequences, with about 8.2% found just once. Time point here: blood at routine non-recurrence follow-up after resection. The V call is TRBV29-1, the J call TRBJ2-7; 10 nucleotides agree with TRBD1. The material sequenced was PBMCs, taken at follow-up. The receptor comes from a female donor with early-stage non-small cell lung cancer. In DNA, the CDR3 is TGCAGCGTTGGGCGGGACAGGGGACCATCCCGCTACGAGCAGTACTTC. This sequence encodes CSVGRDRGPSRYEQYF.